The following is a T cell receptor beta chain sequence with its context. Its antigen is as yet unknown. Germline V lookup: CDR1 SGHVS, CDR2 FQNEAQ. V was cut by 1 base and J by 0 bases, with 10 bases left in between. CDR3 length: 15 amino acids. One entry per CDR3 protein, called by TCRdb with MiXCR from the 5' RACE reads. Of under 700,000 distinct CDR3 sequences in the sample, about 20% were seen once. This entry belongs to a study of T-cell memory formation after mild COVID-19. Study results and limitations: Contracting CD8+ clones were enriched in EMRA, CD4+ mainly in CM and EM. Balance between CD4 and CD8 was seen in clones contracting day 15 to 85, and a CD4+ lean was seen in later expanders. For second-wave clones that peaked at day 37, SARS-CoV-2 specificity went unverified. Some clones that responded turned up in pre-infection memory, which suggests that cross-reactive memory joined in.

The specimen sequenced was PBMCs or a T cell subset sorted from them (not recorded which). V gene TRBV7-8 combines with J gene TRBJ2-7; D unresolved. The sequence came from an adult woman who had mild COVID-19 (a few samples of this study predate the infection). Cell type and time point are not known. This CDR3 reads CASSLESVSSYEQYF. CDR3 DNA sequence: TGTGCCAGCAGCTTAGAATCAGTGAGCTCCTACGAGCAGTACTTC.